A single sample gave rise to the 3 T cell receptor beta chains below, sequenced in a study of control samples from healthy donors and cancer patients. Measured with immunoSEQ multiplex PCR; TCRdb has only the in-frame clones, and not every one. The sample lists some 89,000 clones; approximately 86% were seen once. Sequencing input: blood. These receptors were obtained from a man aged 30 to 45 in good health.

The V and J genes are TRBV10-3 and TRBJ1-1; unclear D gene. Germline CDR1 reads ENHRY; CDR2 reads SYGVKD. The CDR3 length is 14 residues. Trimming took 2 bases from V and 3 from J, leaving 10 bases between them. The CDR3 DNA reads TGTGCCATCAGTGAGGGGGTTGCTGACACTGAAGCTTTCTTT. Its protein product is CAISEGVADTEAFF.

V is TRBV5-1 and J is TRBJ1-2; D unresolved. Trimming cost V 3 bases and J 8 bases, with 11 bases left between them. This CDR3 is 12 amino acids long. Germline lookup yields CDR1 SGHRS and CDR2 YFSETQ. CDR3 loop: CASSSEGGGYTF. DNA of the CDR3: TGCGCCAGCAGCTCCGAGGGTGGGGGCTACACCTTC.

This clone was counted a single time. The chain joins TRBV5-4 to TRBJ2-3; D not certain. In germline, CDR1 is SGHNT, CDR2 YYREEE (reference sequence). V lost 3 bases and J lost 2, with 1 base in between. CDR3 size: 11 residues. CDR3 in amino acids: CASSSTDTQYF. The CDR3 coding sequence is TGTGCCAGCAGCTCCACAGATACGCAGTATTTT.